The TCR beta chain described here comes from a study of blood T cells in healthy people across ages. Points from the study as a whole: PBMCs that were unsorted prevented a conclusive naive versus antigen-experienced comparison.

A second about 6 to 12 cycle PCR used barcoded and J-beta primers. Every individual sample yielded 2.5 million or more paired-end reads (each containing CDR3). TCRdb re-called the 5' RACE reads with MiXCR, one entry per CDR3 protein. Here the sample spans over 1,300,000 distinct CDR3 sequences, 45% to 70% being singletons. This clonotype was counted between two and nine times. As yet, its antigen is unknown. The receptor's source is a man between 18 and 35 years old in good health. Sample: blood.

In DNA, the CDR3 is TGTGCCAGCAGCTTCCGGTTCACAGATACGCAGTATTTT. This gives the protein CASSFRFTDTQYF. This chain links TRBV11-2 with TRBJ2-3; D gene unclear. V was clipped by 3 bases and J by 2 bases, with 6 bases between them. The CDR3 covers 13 residues. Looked up from germline, CDR1 is SGHAT and CDR2 is FQNNGV. The variable domain in full, with the rest retrieved from reference TRBV11-2 and TRBJ2-3, is EAGVAQSPRYKIIEKRQSVAFWCNPISGHATLYWYQQILGQGPKLLIQFQNNGVVDDSQLPKDRFSAERLKGVDSTLKIQPAKLEDSAVYLCASSFRFTDTQYFGPGTRLTVL.